The subject of this entry is one TCR beta chain. Its target is not known. The data belong to a study of cytomegalovirus exposure and HLA in healthy donors. Study findings and constraints: Reportedly, cytomegalovirus status was diagnosed with high sensitivity and specificity.

TCRdb's copy holds only in-frame clones and misses some; the assay was immunoSEQ multiplex PCR. The sample includes about 160,000 clones, around four fifths of them seen just once. The sequence was collected from a man under 40 in good health and CMV-seropositive. What was sequenced was PBMCs.

CDR3 amino acids: CASSLRGTEKLFF. CDR3 nucleotide sequence: TGTGCCAGCAGTTTGCGGGGGACCGAAAAACTGTTTTTT. The genes are TRBV27 and TRBJ1-4; D is possibly TRBD1 (5 bases). This CDR3 contains 13 residues. Germline values: CDR1 MNHEY, CDR2 SMNVEV (reference sequence). The V and J ends lost 3 bases and 8 bases respectively, with 10 bases between them.